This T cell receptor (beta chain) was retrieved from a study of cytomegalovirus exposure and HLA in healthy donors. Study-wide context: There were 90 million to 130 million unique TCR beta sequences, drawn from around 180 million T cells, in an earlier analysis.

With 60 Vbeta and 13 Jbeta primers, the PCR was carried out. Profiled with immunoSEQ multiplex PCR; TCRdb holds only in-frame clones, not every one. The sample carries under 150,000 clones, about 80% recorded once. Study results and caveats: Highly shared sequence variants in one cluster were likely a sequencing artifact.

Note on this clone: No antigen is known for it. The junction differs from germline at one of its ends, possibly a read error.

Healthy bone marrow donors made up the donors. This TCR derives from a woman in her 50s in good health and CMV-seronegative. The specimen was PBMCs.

In DNA form, the CDR3 reads TGTGCTAGCAGCCGAGGGGGAGTGCCCAATGAGCAGTTCTTC. This encodes CASSRGGVPNEQFF. The chain employs TRBV7-7 and TRBJ2-1, with D possibly matching TRBD1 (6 bases). Looked up from germline, CDR1 is SSHAT and CDR2 is FNYEAQ (reference sequence). The CDR3 extends over 14 amino acids.